These 24 T cell receptor beta chains were all obtained from the same sample, sequenced in a study of blood T cell repertoires in COVID-19. Here immunoSEQ multiplex PCR was the method, and the copy in TCRdb shows in-frame clones only, minus some. This sample has some 150,000 clones, with roughly 79% found just once. The sequenced sample was peripheral blood. These receptors were obtained from a man aged 45-60 years with active or convalescent COVID-19.

The chain joins TRBV6-5 to TRBJ2-7; 13 bases fit TRBD2. Per the germline V gene, CDR1 is MNHEY and CDR2 is SVGAGI. V shed 6 bases and J 2 bases; nucleotides not matched to a gene: 1. The CDR3 is 14 residues long. This chain's CDR3 is CASRGLAGAYEQYF. CDR3 DNA sequence: TGTGCCAGCAGAGGACTAGCGGGGGCCTACGAGCAGTACTTC.

The gene calls are TRBV6-5 and TRBJ2-7; 9 nucleotides line up with TRBD1. V dropped 8 bases and J dropped 4; count of bases not matched to a gene: 9. The germline V gene has CDR1 MNHEY and CDR2 SVGAGI. This CDR3 contains 14 residues. CDR3 sequence: CASAYRDREYEQYF. CDR3 nucleotides: TGTGCCAGCGCGTATAGGGACAGGGAATACGAGCAGTACTTC.

V and J are TRBV5-6 and TRBJ2-7; TRBD2 matches 11 bases. J lost 0 bases, V lost 5 bases, and 4 bases had no gene match. From germline, CDR1 is SGHDT and CDR2 YYEEEE. The CDR3 is 15 residues long. The CDR3 DNA reads as TGTGCCAGCAGTACCGGGACTAGCGGCTCCTACGAGCAGTACTTC. This translates into CASSTGTSGSYEQYF.

The chain couples TRBV29-1 to TRBJ2-3; TRBD1 matches at 10 bases. J lost 3 bases, V lost 5 bases, and 8 bases had no gene match. The CDR3 consists of 15 residues. Germline CDR1 is SQVTM and CDR2 is ANQGSEA. The CDR3 sequence: CSVIGTGDGTDTQYF. In DNA, the CDR3 is TGCAGCGTTATTGGGACAGGGGACGGGACAGATACGCAGTATTTT.

The gene calls are TRBV3-1 (or the pseudogene TRBV3-2) and TRBJ2-1; TRBD2 is a possible D gene (5 bases). Germline loops: CDR1 LGHDT, CDR2 YNNKEL (reference sequence). The CDR3 runs 15 residues. V gave up 3 bases and J gave up 6 bases, with 15 bases separating them. The CDR3 protein is CASSHRRDYRNEQFF. The CDR3 DNA reads as TGTGCCAGCAGCCATCGACGTGACTACCGCAATGAGCAGTTCTTC.

This clone has a handful of counts. The chain carries TRBV18 and TRBJ2-7; no clear D gene. Germline CDR1 is KGHSH and CDR2 is LQKENI. The CDR3 is 18 residues long. V lost 0 bases to trimming and J lost 1 base, with 19 bases between them. CDR3 sequence (DNA): TGTGCCAGCTCACCACCTCCTGGAGACCCTCTCGGGTCCTACGAGCAGTACTTC. Translated, it gives CASSPPPGDPLGSYEQYF. Full variable domain (remainder filled in from reference TRBV18 and TRBJ2-7): NAGVMQNPRHLVRRRGQEARLRCSPMKGHSHVYWYRQLPEEGLKFMVYLQKENIIDESGMPKERFSAEFPKEGPSILRIQQVVRGDSAAYFCASSPPPGDPLGSYEQYFGPGTRLTVT.

The rearrangement links TRBV2 to TRBJ2-2; 9 bases match TRBD2. Germline CDR1 SNHLY, CDR2 FYNNEI. Trimming at V came to 6 bases and at J to 2 bases, leaving 7 bases not matched to a gene. The CDR3 runs 16 residues. CDR3 bases: TGTGCCAGCAGAAGCGCTAGCGGGATTAACACCGGGGAGCTGTTTTTT. Encoded protein: CASRSASGINTGELFF.

V is TRBV11-2 and J is TRBJ1-1; possible D gene TRBD1, 5 bases. The CDR3 is 14 residues long. The V end lost 5 bases, the J end lost 4 bases, and 14 bases lay between the germline ends. Germline-derived CDR1 and CDR2 are SGHAT and FQNNGV. This chain's CDR3 is CASSTDQGGTEAFF. CDR3 coding DNA: TGTGCCAGCAGCACCGATCAGGGTGGCACTGAAGCTTTCTTT.

The chain joins TRBV5-8 to TRBJ1-4, with 12 bases fitting TRBD1. This CDR3 spans 16 amino acids. In germline, CDR1 is SGHTS, CDR2 YDEGEE. V was clipped by 3 bases and J by 5 bases; unmatched bases: 5. CDR3 protein: CASSSGTGGRNEKLFF. The CDR3 nucleotides read TGTGCCAGCAGCTCCGGGACAGGGGGCCGAAATGAAAAACTGTTTTTT.

The chain joins TRBV7-9 to TRBJ1-1; D unresolved. The CDR3 consists of 13 residues. V gave up 3 bases and J gave up 5 bases, with 10 bases separating them. Per germline, CDR1 SEHNR and CDR2 FQNEAQ (reference sequence). CDR3 amino acids: CASSFSGRTEAFF. CDR3 bases: TGTGCCAGCAGCTTCTCTGGGAGGACTGAAGCTTTCTTT.

J is TRBJ1-3 and V is TRBV28; no definite D call. The V end lost 4 bases, the J end lost 2 bases, and 15 bases lay between the germline ends. The CDR3 is made up of 16 amino acids. In germline, CDR1 is MDHEN, CDR2 SYDVKM. The CDR3 reads CASSSLPRSAGNTIYF. The CDR3 nucleotides read TGTGCCAGCAGTTCACTCCCTAGGTCCGCTGGAAACACCATATATTTT.

This chain uses TRBV4-2 with TRBJ2-3; 7 bases map to TRBD1. The CDR3 has 16 amino acids. The germline CDR1 and CDR2 sequences are LGHNA and YNFKEQ. V gave up 0 bases and J gave up 3 bases; unmatched junction bases: 6. The CDR3 loop reads CASSQDGKQGTDTQYF. The CDR3 region has the DNA TGTGCCAGCAGCCAAGATGGAAAACAGGGGACAGATACGCAGTATTTT.

The chain is built from TRBV4-1 and TRBJ2-7; 10 bases match TRBD1. The germline gives CDR1 MGHRA, CDR2 YSYEKL. The CDR3 length is 15 residues. The V segment lost 4 bases and the J segment 5 bases; nucleotides outside the gene matches: 8. This chain's CDR3 is CASSPQGQGFNEQYF. In DNA, the CDR3 is TGCGCCAGCAGCCCCCAGGGACAGGGGTTTAACGAGCAGTACTTC.

The V gene is TRBV6-5, the J gene TRBJ2-1; 10 bases line up with TRBD2. The germline gives CDR1 MNHEY, CDR2 SVGAGI. The CDR3 covers 14 residues. V shed 9 bases, J shed 3 bases, and the junction held 5 bases outside the gene matches. In nucleotides, the CDR3 is TGTGCCAGTCTTAAGCGGGAGGGCTACAATGAGCAGTTCTTC. Its translation is CASLKREGYNEQFF.

The chain links TRBV30 to TRBJ1-3; the D is unclear. The length of the CDR3 is 14 residues. The germline CDR1 and CDR2 sequences are GTSNPN and SVGIG (reference sequence). The V and J ends lost 2 bases and 0 bases respectively, with 8 bases between them. The CDR3 DNA reads TGTGCCTGGAGTCCGGGATTCTCTGGAAACACCATATATTTT. Its translation: CAWSPGFSGNTIYF.

The chain employs TRBV6-5 and TRBJ2-6; D is ambiguous. Per the germline V gene, CDR1 is MNHEY and CDR2 is SVGAGI. This CDR3 region has 12 residues. CDR3 in DNA: TGTGCTTGCCGTCGGGGGGCCAACGTCCTGACTTTC. Translated: CACRRGANVLTF.

This clone appeared a few times. The chain recombines TRBV5-1 with TRBJ2-2, with D tentatively TRBD1 (6 bases). Trimming stripped 2 bases from V and 15 bases from J, with 20 bases between. The CDR3 extends over 14 amino acids. Germline loops: CDR1 SGHRS, CDR2 YFSETQ. CDR3 nucleotides: TGCGCCAGCAGCTTTACCTACCAGGGGAAAATGTTGTTTTTT. Protein sequence: CASSFTYQGKMLFF.

The rearrangement uses TRBV18 and TRBJ2-1; 14 bases are a match to TRBD2. V lost 1 base and J lost 9; bases outside the gene matches: 14. This CDR3 has 19 amino acids. Germline V gene sequence: CDR1 KGHSH, CDR2 LQKENI. For the CDR3, the DNA is TGTGCCAGCTCACCACTCAGGGGGACTAGCGGGAGTAATCCGGCTGAGCAGTTCTTC. Its translation is CASSPLRGTSGSNPAEQFF. The variable domain in full, completed from reference TRBV18 and TRBJ2-1, reads NAGVMQNPRHLVRRRGQEARLRCSPMKGHSHVYWYRQLPEEGLKFMVYLQKENIIDESGMPKERFSAEFPKEGPSILRIQQVVRGDSAAYFCASSPLRGTSGSNPAEQFFGPGTRLTVL.

This clone was observed once. The gene calls are TRBV19 and TRBJ2-5; 13 bases map to TRBD2. The CDR3 is 14 amino acids. The V gene end was trimmed by 4 bases and the J gene end by 4 bases; junction bases not matched to a gene: 0. Germline loops: CDR1 LNHDA, CDR2 SQIVND (reference sequence). CDR3 in DNA: TGTGCCAGTAGTAGGACTAGCGGGAGAGAGACCCAGTACTTC. Translation gives CASSRTSGRETQYF.

This rearrangement joins TRBV27 to TRBJ2-7, with 12 nucleotides matching TRBD2. Germline V gene sequence: CDR1 MNHEY, CDR2 SMNVEV (reference sequence). This CDR3 comprises 16 residues. Trimming took 5 bases from V and 4 from J; bases not matched to a gene: 9. The CDR3 here is CASSPVLAGGDYEQYF. In DNA, the CDR3 is TGTGCCAGCAGTCCTGTACTAGCGGGAGGTGATTACGAGCAGTACTTC.

The chain couples TRBV28 to TRBJ2-4; D possibly corresponds to TRBD2 (6 bases). Germline V gene lookup returns CDR1 MDHEN and CDR2 SYDVKM. V was clipped by 4 bases and J by 8 bases, with 24 bases between them. The CDR3 spans 17 residues. In nucleotides, the CDR3 is TGTGCCAGCAGTTACCTACTTCCAACCGGGGGTCGGGACATTCAGTACTTC. It translates to CASSYLLPTGGRDIQYF.

V and J are TRBV7-7 and TRBJ2-2; D is unclear. CDR3 length: 15 amino acids. The germline V gene encodes CDR1 SSHAT and CDR2 FNYEAQ (reference sequence). V gave up 1 base and J gave up 0 bases, with 6 bases separating them. The chain's CDR3 is CASSLGAANTGELFF. The CDR3 DNA is TGTGCCAGCAGCTTAGGGGCAGCGAACACCGGGGAGCTGTTTTTT. Full variable domain (outside the CDR3, taken from reference TRBV7-7 and TRBJ2-2): GAGVSQSPRYKVTKRGQDVTLRCDPISSHATLYWYQQALGQGPEFLTYFNYEAQPDKSGLPSDRFSAERPEGSISTLTIQRTEQRDSAMYRCASSLGAANTGELFFGEGSRLTVL.

This chain links TRBV5-1 with TRBJ2-3; possibly TRBD2 for D (7 bases). Trimming took off 0 bases at V and 4 bases at J, with 12 bases between the two ends. CDR1 is SGHRS and CDR2 is YFSETQ in the germline V gene. This CDR3 spans 15 amino acids. The CDR3 spells CASSLVGGGADTQYF. CDR3 coding DNA: TGCGCCAGCAGCTTGGTAGGGGGGGGCGCAGATACGCAGTATTTT. Supplemented by reference TRBV5-1 and TRBJ2-3, the full variable domain reads KAGVTQTPRYLIKTRGQQVTLSCSPISGHRSVSWYQQTPGQGLQFLFEYFSETQRNKGNFPGRFSGRQFSNSRSEMNVSTLELGDSALYLCASSLVGGGADTQYFGPGTRLTVL.

The chain joins TRBV9 to TRBJ1-1, with no clear D. Germline assignment: CDR1 SGDLS and CDR2 YYNGEE. V lost 0 bases and J 5 bases, leaving 11 bases between the germline ends. The CDR3 runs 14 residues. In nucleotides, the CDR3 is TGTGCCAGCAGCGTAGAGGCCCGAGGGACTGAAGCTTTCTTT. It specifies CASSVEARGTEAFF.